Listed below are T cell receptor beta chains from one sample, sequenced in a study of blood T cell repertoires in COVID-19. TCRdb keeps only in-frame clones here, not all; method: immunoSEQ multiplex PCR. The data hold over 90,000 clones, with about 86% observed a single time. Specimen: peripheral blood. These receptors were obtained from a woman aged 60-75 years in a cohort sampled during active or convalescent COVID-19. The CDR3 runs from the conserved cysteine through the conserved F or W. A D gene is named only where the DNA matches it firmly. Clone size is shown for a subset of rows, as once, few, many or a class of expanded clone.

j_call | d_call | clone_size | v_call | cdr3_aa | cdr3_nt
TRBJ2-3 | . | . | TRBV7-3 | CASSFSGVDTQYF | TGTGCCAGCAGCTTTTCCGGGGTGGATACGCAGTATTTT
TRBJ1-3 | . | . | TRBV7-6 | CASRPLAGRGNTIYF | TGTGCCAGCAGACCTCTAGCAGGGAGGGGAAACACCATATATTTT
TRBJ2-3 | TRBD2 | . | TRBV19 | CASSVSGGTDTQYF | TGTGCCAGTAGTGTTAGCGGGGGCACAGATACGCAGTATTTT
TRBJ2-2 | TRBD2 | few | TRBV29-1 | CSAVAGGNTGELFF | TGCAGCGCCGTAGCGGGGGGGAACACCGGGGAGCTGTTTTTT
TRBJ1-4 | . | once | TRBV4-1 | CASSQQGSATNEKLFF | TGCGCCAGCAGCCAACAGGGATCTGCAACTAATGAAAAACTGTTTTTT
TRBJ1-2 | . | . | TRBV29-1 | CSVEAGANYGYTF | TGCAGCGTTGAGGCGGGGGCGAACTATGGCTACACCTTC
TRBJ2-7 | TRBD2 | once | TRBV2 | CASRSSGGLYEQYF | TGTGCCAGCAGGTCTAGCGGGGGGCTTTACGAGCAGTACTTC
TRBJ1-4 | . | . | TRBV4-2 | CASSQDAQANEKLFF | TGTGCCAGCAGCCAAGATGCGCAGGCTAATGAAAAACTGTTTTTT
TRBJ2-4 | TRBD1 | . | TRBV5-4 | CASSGTGENIQYF | TGTGCCAGCTCGGGGACAGGGGAAAACATTCAGTACTTC
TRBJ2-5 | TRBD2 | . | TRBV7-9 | CASSFDLLAGRETQYF | TGTGCCAGCAGCTTCGATCTGCTAGCGGGAAGAGAGACCCAGTACTTC
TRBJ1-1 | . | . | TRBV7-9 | CASSSYLNIEAFF | TGTGCCAGCAGCTCGTACCTGAACATTGAAGCTTTCTTT
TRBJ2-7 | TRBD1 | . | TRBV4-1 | CASSQEAQGYEQYF | TGCGCCAGCAGCCAAGAGGCACAGGGGTACGAGCAGTACTTC
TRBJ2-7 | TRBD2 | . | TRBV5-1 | CASSLQGTSGGANLYEQYF | TGCGCCAGCAGCTTGCAAGGGACTAGCGGGGGGGCCAATCTCTACGAGCAGTACTTC
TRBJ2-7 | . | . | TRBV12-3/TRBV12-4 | CASSLAQSGEQYF | TGTGCCAGCAGTTTAGCGCAATCGGGCGAGCAGTACTTC